The next 4 T cell receptor beta chains were all read from a single sample in a study of blood T cell repertoires in COVID-19. TCRdb keeps only in-frame clones here, not all; method: immunoSEQ multiplex PCR. The table includes some 160,000 clones, just under 80% detected once. Sequencing input: peripheral blood. All receptors come from a man aged 70 or older with active or convalescent COVID-19.

Here the CDR3 DNA reads TGCGCCAGCAGCTTGCTAGCGGGGAGTGGAGAGACCCAGTACTTC. This codes for CASSLLAGSGETQYF. The chain combines TRBV5-1 with TRBJ2-5; 9 bases are a match to TRBD2. CDR1 and CDR2 (germline): SGHRS, YFSETQ. CDR3 length: 15 residues. V gave up 1 base and J gave up 4 bases; unmatched junction bases: 5.

The chain uses TRBV7-2 and TRBJ1-1; the match to TRBD1 covers 8 bases. With V trimmed by 4 bases and J by 6 bases, 10 bases remained unmatched. This CDR3 has 15 residues. Germline V gene lookup returns CDR1 SGHTA and CDR2 FQGNSA. The CDR3 DNA sequence: TGTGCCAGCAGCTCCAGACAGGGGTCGGGATCTGAAGCTTTCTTT. Amino acid sequence: CASSSRQGSGSEAFF.

V usage is TRBV2 and J usage is TRBJ1-5; TRBD1 aligns across 7 bases. The CDR3 is 14 amino acids. Germline trimming cut 8 bases from V and 0 bases from J; bases unmatched to any gene: 4. Germline CDR1 and CDR2: SNHLY and FYNNEI. The CDR3: CASADRSSNQPQHF. DNA for the CDR3: TGTGCCAGCGCGGACAGGTCTAGCAATCAGCCCCAGCATTTT.

V gene TRBV2 combines with J gene TRBJ1-3; TRBD1 is a possible D gene (6 bases). The CDR3 is made up of 15 amino acids. CDR1 SNHLY and CDR2 FYNNEI come from the germline V gene. Trimming stripped 6 bases from V and 2 bases from J, with 14 bases between. This chain's CDR3 is CASRKQGLAGNTIYF. The CDR3 region has the DNA TGTGCCAGCAGAAAACAGGGTCTGGCTGGAAACACCATATATTTT.